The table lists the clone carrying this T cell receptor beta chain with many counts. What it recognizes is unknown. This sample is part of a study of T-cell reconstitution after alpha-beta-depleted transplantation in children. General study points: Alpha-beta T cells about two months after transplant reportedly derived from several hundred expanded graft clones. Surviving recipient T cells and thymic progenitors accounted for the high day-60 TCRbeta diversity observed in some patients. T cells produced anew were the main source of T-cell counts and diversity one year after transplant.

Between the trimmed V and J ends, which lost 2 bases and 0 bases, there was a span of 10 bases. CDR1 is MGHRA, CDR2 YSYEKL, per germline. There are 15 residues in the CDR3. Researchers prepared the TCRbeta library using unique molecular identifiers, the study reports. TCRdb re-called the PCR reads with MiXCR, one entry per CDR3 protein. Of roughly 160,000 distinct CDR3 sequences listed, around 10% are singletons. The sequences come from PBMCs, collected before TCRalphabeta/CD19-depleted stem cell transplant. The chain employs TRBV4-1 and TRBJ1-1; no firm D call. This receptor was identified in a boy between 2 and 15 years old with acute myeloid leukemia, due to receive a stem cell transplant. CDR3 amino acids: CASSQLLKVNTEAFF. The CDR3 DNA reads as TGCGCCAGCAGCCAACTTTTAAAGGTGAACACTGAAGCTTTCTTT.